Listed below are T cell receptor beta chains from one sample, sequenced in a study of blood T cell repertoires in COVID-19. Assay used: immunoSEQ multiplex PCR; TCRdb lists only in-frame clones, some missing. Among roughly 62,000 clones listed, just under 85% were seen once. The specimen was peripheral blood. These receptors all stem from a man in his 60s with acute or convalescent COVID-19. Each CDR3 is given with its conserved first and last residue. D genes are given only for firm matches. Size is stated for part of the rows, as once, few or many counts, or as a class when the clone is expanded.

CDR3nt: TGTGCCAGTAGCCCCCGCCGGGGGGACGAGCAGTACTTC
CDR3aa: CASSPRRGDEQYF
abundance: NA
j_gene: TRBJ2-7
v_gene: TRBV19
d_gene: TRBD2

CDR3nt: TGCGCCAGCAGCCAAGAACACAGGGGTGGGTATGAGCAGTTCTTC
CDR3aa: CASSQEHRGGYEQFF
abundance: NA
j_gene: TRBJ2-1
v_gene: TRBV4-1
d_gene: TRBD1

CDR3nt: TGTGCCAGCAGCTTAGGGAGTTCTGCTTTCTTT
CDR3aa: CASSLGSSAFF
abundance: NA
j_gene: TRBJ1-1
v_gene: TRBV11-2
d_gene: NA

CDR3nt: TGTGCCAGCAGTTCAATCGTGACAGGGGGCGATACCGGGGAGCTGTTTTTT
CDR3aa: CASSSIVTGGDTGELFF
abundance: NA
j_gene: TRBJ2-2
v_gene: TRBV28
d_gene: TRBD1

CDR3nt: TGTGCCAGTAGTATTGGAGGCGCTCGAGACAATCAGCCCCAGCATTTT
CDR3aa: CASSIGGARDNQPQHF
abundance: NA
j_gene: TRBJ1-5
v_gene: TRBV19
d_gene: NA

CDR3nt: TGTGCCAGCAGCGGGAGACAGGGGCGCTCTGGAAACACCATATATTTT
CDR3aa: CASSGRQGRSGNTIYF
abundance: NA
j_gene: TRBJ1-3
v_gene: TRBV9
d_gene: TRBD1

CDR3nt: TGCAGTGCTAGTCCGGCAGGGGCGAAAGATACGCAGTATTTT
CDR3aa: CSASPAGAKDTQYF
abundance: NA
j_gene: TRBJ2-3
v_gene: TRBV20-1
d_gene: NA

CDR3nt: TGCGCCAGCAGCTTGGTGGGGACTTCGAGAGAGACCCAGTACTTC
CDR3aa: CASSLVGTSRETQYF
abundance: NA
j_gene: TRBJ2-5
v_gene: TRBV5-1
d_gene: NA

CDR3nt: TGTGCCAGCAGCCTAGCGGGGGGCTCCTACGAGCAGTACTTC
CDR3aa: CASSLAGGSYEQYF
abundance: NA
j_gene: TRBJ2-7
v_gene: TRBV3-1/TRBV3-2
d_gene: TRBD2

CDR3nt: TGCGCCAGCAGCCAAGAAGGGACTTCCTTTAACTATGGCTACACCTTC
CDR3aa: CASSQEGTSFNYGYTF
abundance: NA
j_gene: TRBJ1-2
v_gene: TRBV4-1
d_gene: NA

CDR3nt: TGTGCCAGTACCCCGGACAGGGGCGGTGAAAAACTGTTTTTT
CDR3aa: CASTPDRGGEKLFF
abundance: NA
j_gene: TRBJ1-4
v_gene: TRBV19
d_gene: TRBD1

CDR3nt: TGTGCCACCAGACCAGGGTGGGACACAGATACGCAGTATTTT
CDR3aa: CATRPGWDTDTQYF
abundance: few
j_gene: TRBJ2-3
v_gene: TRBV24-1
d_gene: NA

CDR3nt: TGTGCCAGCAGTAAGACAGTTAACTATGGCTACACCTTC
CDR3aa: CASSKTVNYGYTF
abundance: NA
j_gene: TRBJ1-2
v_gene: TRBV27
d_gene: NA

CDR3nt: TGTGCCAGCAGCCAGCCCTCGAGGATGGATACGCAGTATTTT
CDR3aa: CASSQPSRMDTQYF
abundance: NA
j_gene: TRBJ2-3
v_gene: TRBV28
d_gene: NA

CDR3nt: TGTGCCAGCTCACCGGGAAGCAGGGACACTGAAGCTTTCTTT
CDR3aa: CASSPGSRDTEAFF
abundance: NA
j_gene: TRBJ1-1
v_gene: TRBV18
d_gene: NA

CDR3nt: TGTGCCAGCAGCTTGGACAGGGGTGACTACACCTTC
CDR3aa: CASSLDRGDYTF
abundance: NA
j_gene: TRBJ1-2
v_gene: TRBV5-6
d_gene: TRBD1

CDR3nt: TGCAGCGTAGAACCGCGGACAGGGAGCTACGAGCAGTACTTC
CDR3aa: CSVEPRTGSYEQYF
abundance: NA
j_gene: TRBJ2-7
v_gene: TRBV29-1
d_gene: TRBD1

CDR3nt: TGTGCCAGCGGCGGGCAGCCTTATAGCAATCAGCCCCAGCATTTT
CDR3aa: CASGGQPYSNQPQHF
abundance: NA
j_gene: TRBJ1-5
v_gene: TRBV10-3
d_gene: NA

CDR3nt: TGCGCCAGCAGCCAAGAGGCGGGGTGGCAGCCCCAGCATTTT
CDR3aa: CASSQEAGWQPQHF
abundance: NA
j_gene: TRBJ1-5
v_gene: TRBV4-1
d_gene: NA

CDR3nt: TGTGCCACCAGTGAGCCAGGTCCGGGGTCCCAGTACTTC
CDR3aa: CATSEPGPGSQYF
abundance: few
j_gene: TRBJ2-5
v_gene: TRBV24-1
d_gene: NA

CDR3nt: TGTGCCAGCAGCTTGACCCAGCGGGGCCCACCTGGGGGGGAGACCCAGTACTTC
CDR3aa: CASSLTQRGPPGGETQYF
abundance: NA
j_gene: TRBJ2-5
v_gene: TRBV5-8
d_gene: TRBD2

CDR3nt: TGTGCCGGTAACAAGGGGGTGGTCCAAGAGACCCAGTACTTC
CDR3aa: CAGNKGVVQETQYF
abundance: NA
j_gene: TRBJ2-5
v_gene: TRBV2
d_gene: NA

CDR3nt: TGTGCCACCAGTGATAATGGAGCGGGGGTGTACCAAGAGACCCAGTACTTC
CDR3aa: CATSDNGAGVYQETQYF
abundance: NA
j_gene: TRBJ2-5
v_gene: TRBV24-1
d_gene: TRBD2

CDR3nt: TGCAGCGTTGTTGACAGGGCATCCTACGAGCAGTACTTC
CDR3aa: CSVVDRASYEQYF
abundance: NA
j_gene: TRBJ2-7
v_gene: TRBV29-1
d_gene: TRBD1

CDR3nt: TGTGCCAGCAGTTTAGCACGAGTGTATGGCTACACCTTC
CDR3aa: CASSLARVYGYTF
abundance: NA
j_gene: TRBJ1-2
v_gene: TRBV12-3/TRBV12-4
d_gene: NA

CDR3nt: TGCGCCAGCAGCTTGAAACAGACGGCGGGCGAGCAGTACTTC
CDR3aa: CASSLKQTAGEQYF
abundance: NA
j_gene: TRBJ2-7
v_gene: TRBV5-1
d_gene: NA

CDR3nt: TGTGCCAGCAGCTTCCCATCCCGAGGGACTGAAGCTTTCTTT
CDR3aa: CASSFPSRGTEAFF
abundance: NA
j_gene: TRBJ1-1
v_gene: TRBV5-6
d_gene: NA

CDR3nt: TGTGCCCGGAGAGAAATATGGAGGGGACGGAACACTGAAGCTTTCTTT
CDR3aa: CARREIWRGRNTEAFF
abundance: NA
j_gene: TRBJ1-1
v_gene: TRBV30
d_gene: NA

CDR3nt: TGCGCCAGCAGCTTGGCAGGGGGATTAAACCCTGAAGCTTTCTTT
CDR3aa: CASSLAGGLNPEAFF
abundance: NA
j_gene: TRBJ1-1
v_gene: TRBV5-1
d_gene: TRBD1

CDR3nt: TGTGCCAGCAGTTTAATGGCAACTGAAGCTTTCTTT
CDR3aa: CASSLMATEAFF
abundance: NA
j_gene: TRBJ1-1
v_gene: TRBV12-3/TRBV12-4
d_gene: NA

CDR3nt: TGTGCCAGTAGTAGGGGAGGGGCGAGGGAGCAGTACTTC
CDR3aa: CASSRGGAREQYF
abundance: NA
j_gene: TRBJ2-7
v_gene: TRBV19
d_gene: TRBD2

CDR3nt: TGTGCCAGTAGTATAGGAACAGCCTCCTACGAGCAGTACTTC
CDR3aa: CASSIGTASYEQYF
abundance: NA
j_gene: TRBJ2-7
v_gene: TRBV19
d_gene: NA

CDR3nt: TGCGCCAGCAGCTTGATAACAGGCGGCGGGGAGCTGTTTTTT
CDR3aa: CASSLITGGGELFF
abundance: NA
j_gene: TRBJ2-2
v_gene: TRBV5-1
d_gene: NA

CDR3nt: TGTGCCAGCAGTTCCAATAGACAGGGCACAACTAATGAAAAACTGTTTTTT
CDR3aa: CASSSNRQGTTNEKLFF
abundance: few
j_gene: TRBJ1-4
v_gene: TRBV28
d_gene: TRBD1

CDR3nt: TGTGCCAGCACTGGAGGCACTGAAGCTTTCTTT
CDR3aa: CASTGGTEAFF
abundance: many
j_gene: TRBJ1-1
v_gene: TRBV2
d_gene: NA

CDR3nt: TGTGCCAGCAGCGTAGGGGCCCGCGGGGGGGCCGAGACGCAGTATTTT
CDR3aa: CASSVGARGGAETQYF
abundance: NA
j_gene: TRBJ2-3
v_gene: TRBV9
d_gene: TRBD2

CDR3nt: TGTGCCAGCAGTGTGGCGGAGGGGGCGAAGAACTATGGCTACACCTTC
CDR3aa: CASSVAEGAKNYGYTF
abundance: NA
j_gene: TRBJ1-2
v_gene: TRBV2
d_gene: TRBD1

CDR3nt: TGTGCCAGCACCCGACAGGGTTCTAATGAAAAACTGTTTTTT
CDR3aa: CASTRQGSNEKLFF
abundance: NA
j_gene: TRBJ1-4
v_gene: TRBV27
d_gene: TRBD1

CDR3nt: TGTGCCACCAGCAGAGATCGGGTCCATGAGCAGTTCTTC
CDR3aa: CATSRDRVHEQFF
abundance: NA
j_gene: TRBJ2-1
v_gene: TRBV15
d_gene: NA

CDR3nt: TGTGCCAGTAGACAATACTCCGGGACAGGGGGCGACGAGCAGTACTTC
CDR3aa: CASRQYSGTGGDEQYF
abundance: NA
j_gene: TRBJ2-7
v_gene: TRBV19
d_gene: TRBD1

CDR3nt: TGTGCCAGCAGTTTATCGGGCCCTTATGGCTACACCTTC
CDR3aa: CASSLSGPYGYTF
abundance: NA
j_gene: TRBJ1-2
v_gene: TRBV27
d_gene: NA

CDR3nt: TGTGCCAGCAGCTTAGAGGACAGTCCACACACTGAAGCTTTCTTT
CDR3aa: CASSLEDSPHTEAFF
abundance: NA
j_gene: TRBJ1-1
v_gene: TRBV11-2
d_gene: NA

CDR3nt: TGTGCCAGCAGTTCCCGACAGGGGGCCTACCAAGAGACCCAGTACTTC
CDR3aa: CASSSRQGAYQETQYF
abundance: NA
j_gene: TRBJ2-5
v_gene: TRBV27
d_gene: TRBD1

CDR3nt: TGCGCCAGCAGCCCGTACCTGTCGGGGGGCTCTAACACTGAAGCTTTCTTT
CDR3aa: CASSPYLSGGSNTEAFF
abundance: many
j_gene: TRBJ1-1
v_gene: TRBV5-1
d_gene: NA

CDR3nt: TGCGCCAGCAGTCGACAATCCCCCGACCAAAGTTATAATTCACCCCTCCACTTT
CDR3aa: CASSRQSPDQSYNSPLHF
abundance: NA
j_gene: TRBJ1-6
v_gene: TRBV4-1
d_gene: NA

CDR3nt: TGTGCCAGCAGTTCGAGGTGGGAGGACACTGAAGCTTTCTTT
CDR3aa: CASSSRWEDTEAFF
abundance: NA
j_gene: TRBJ1-1
v_gene: TRBV11-1
d_gene: NA

CDR3nt: TGTGCCAGCAGTGAGACAGACCGCAATCAGCCCCAGCATTTT
CDR3aa: CASSETDRNQPQHF
abundance: NA
j_gene: TRBJ1-5
v_gene: TRBV2
d_gene: NA

CDR3nt: TGTGCCAGTAGTATAGTCAGCAGGGGGAACTATGGCTACACCTTC
CDR3aa: CASSIVSRGNYGYTF
abundance: NA
j_gene: TRBJ1-2
v_gene: TRBV19
d_gene: TRBD1

CDR3nt: TGTGCCAGCAGACCCGGGACAGGGAGTGGCTACACCTTC
CDR3aa: CASRPGTGSGYTF
abundance: once
j_gene: TRBJ1-2
v_gene: TRBV6-5
d_gene: TRBD1

CDR3nt: TGTGCCAGCAGCCGACAGGGGGGCATGAACACTGAAGCTTTCTTT
CDR3aa: CASSRQGGMNTEAFF
abundance: NA
j_gene: TRBJ1-1
v_gene: TRBV6-5
d_gene: TRBD1

CDR3nt: TGTGCCAGCAGCTTAGAACACGCCAGTCAAGAGACCCAGTACTTC
CDR3aa: CASSLEHASQETQYF
abundance: NA
j_gene: TRBJ2-5
v_gene: TRBV11-2
d_gene: NA

CDR3nt: TGTGCCAGCAGCCAAAGGCTAGCTGGAGAGACCCAGTACTTC
CDR3aa: CASSQRLAGETQYF
abundance: NA
j_gene: TRBJ2-5
v_gene: TRBV14
d_gene: NA

CDR3nt: TGCAGTGCTAGTCCGACAGGGCGCCCTACTAGGATTTTT
CDR3aa: CSASPTGRPTRIF
abundance: NA
j_gene: TRBJ1-4
v_gene: TRBV20-1
d_gene: TRBD1

CDR3nt: TGTGCCAGTAGTCAGGTAGGGGTAAATTCACCCCTCCACTTT
CDR3aa: CASSQVGVNSPLHF
abundance: NA
j_gene: TRBJ1-6
v_gene: TRBV19
d_gene: NA

CDR3nt: TGTGCCAGCAGCTCAGACCGGGACAGTTTCTACGAGCAGTACTTC
CDR3aa: CASSSDRDSFYEQYF
abundance: NA
j_gene: TRBJ2-7
v_gene: TRBV11-2
d_gene: TRBD1

CDR3nt: TGTGCCTGGAGTGTACAGACAAATCAGCCCCAGCATTTT
CDR3aa: CAWSVQTNQPQHF
abundance: NA
j_gene: TRBJ1-5
v_gene: TRBV30
d_gene: NA

CDR3nt: TGTGCTAGTGGTTTGGAGGGTAGAGGGGGCGAAAACACCATATATTTT
CDR3aa: CASGLEGRGGENTIYF
abundance: NA
j_gene: TRBJ1-3
v_gene: TRBV12-5
d_gene: TRBD1

CDR3nt: TGTGCCAGCAGCTTAAGAGGGGGGGAAGAGACCCAGTACTTC
CDR3aa: CASSLRGGEETQYF
abundance: NA
j_gene: TRBJ2-5
v_gene: TRBV7-9
d_gene: NA

CDR3nt: TGTGCCAGTAGTCCCGGCACGGGGGAATCCTCCTACGAGCAGTACTTC
CDR3aa: CASSPGTGESSYEQYF
abundance: NA
j_gene: TRBJ2-7
v_gene: TRBV19
d_gene: NA

CDR3nt: TGCAGCGCCATGGCGGGGACTAAAGGATACGAGCAGTACTTC
CDR3aa: CSAMAGTKGYEQYF
abundance: NA
j_gene: TRBJ2-7
v_gene: TRBV29-1
d_gene: TRBD2